The 30 T cell receptor beta chains listed next were all sequenced from one sample in a study of shared clonotypes between healthy human individuals. The method was immunoSEQ multiplex PCR; TCRdb's version includes in-frame clones alone and lacks a portion of them. The sample records about 1.1 million clones, 70% to 80% being singletons. The specimen was memory CD4+ T cells from PBMCs. The sample's subset: CD45RA-negative fraction. The receptors come from a man aged 18 to 29 in good health. Some clones in this sample may be carry-over from other donors' samples.

This clone came up once. The J gene is TRBJ1-1, the V gene TRBV28, with D perhaps TRBD1 (6 bases). Trimming shortened V by 4 bases and J by 8 bases, and 17 bases separated the two germline ends. This CDR3 comprises 14 residues. Germline CDR1 and CDR2: MDHEN and SYDVKM. In DNA, the CDR3 is TGTGCCAGCAGTTCAAACGGACAGCCCAAAGAAGCTTTCTTT. The encoded protein is CASSSNGQPKEAFF.

This clone was seen once. This chain uses TRBV11-2 with TRBJ2-7, with unresolved D. This CDR3 has 15 residues. CDR1 and CDR2 from the germline V gene are SGHAT and FQNNGV. Trimming pared 1 base from V and 3 bases from J, leaving 13 bases between. CDR3 in DNA: TGTGCCAGCAGCTTAGCCCCAGGTTCATACTACGAGCAGTACTTC. It is translated as CASSLAPGSYYEQYF.

Remarks on this clone: At the DNA level, this CDR3 is encoded by other sequences in the same sample as well. The CDR3 reads CASSPGGGQPQHF. In nucleotides, the CDR3 is TGTGCCAGCTCTCCAGGGGGGGGTCAGCCCCAGCATTTT. The rearrangement joins TRBV18 to TRBJ1-5, with 7 bases identical to TRBD1. This CDR3 has 13 residues. Germline CDR1 is KGHSH and CDR2 is LQKENI. V dropped 6 bases and J dropped 6; count of bases not matched to a gene: 5.

This clone was counted once. J is TRBJ1-5 and V is TRBV5-6, with D perhaps TRBD1 (6 bases). The CDR3 extends over 13 amino acids. Trimming removed 4 bases from V and 6 bases from J, with 11 bases in between. Per germline, CDR1 SGHDT and CDR2 YYEEEE. CDR3 region: CASSLGQSQPQHF. In nucleotides, the CDR3 is TGTGCCAGCAGCCTAGGACAGAGTCAGCCCCAGCATTTT.

The chain carries TRBV7-2 and TRBJ2-3; D is perhaps TRBD2 (5 bases). The ends were cut back, 1 base at V and 5 bases at J, with 10 bases in the middle. Germline V lookup: CDR1 SGHTA, CDR2 FQGNSA. The length of the CDR3 is 14 residues. This CDR3 is CASSLEGEGDTQYF. The CDR3 bases are TGTGCCAGCAGCTTAGAGGGAGAGGGAGATACGCAGTATTTT.

The chain has TRBV5-1 and TRBJ2-5, with TRBD1 matching 9 bases. With 3 bases clipped from V and 4 bases from J, the junction kept 10 bases outside the gene matches. This CDR3 spans 16 amino acids. Germline CDR1 reads SGHRS; CDR2 reads YFSETQ. DNA for the CDR3: TGCGCCAGCAGCTCTACCGGGACAGGGTCTCGAGAGACCCAGTACTTC. Protein product: CASSSTGTGSRETQYF.

This chain connects TRBV5-4 to TRBJ2-1; 7 bases match TRBD2. Germline CDR1 and CDR2: SGHNT and YYREEE (reference sequence). The CDR3 totals 15 residues. V dropped 0 bases and J dropped 4; count of bases not matched to a gene: 4. CDR3: CASSLGGTTYNEQFF. In nucleotides, the CDR3 is TGTGCCAGCAGCTTGGGTGGGACTACATACAATGAGCAGTTCTTC. Drawing the rest from reference TRBV5-4 and TRBJ2-1, the complete variable domain is ETGVTQSPTHLIKTRGQQVTLRCSSQSGHNTVSWYQQALGQGPQFIFQYYREEENGRGNFPPRFSGLQFPNYSSELNVNALELDDSALYLCASSLGGTTYNEQFFGPGTRLTVL.

The chain joins TRBV7-2 to TRBJ2-1, with a possible D match to TRBD2 (5 bases). The CDR3 spans 15 residues. V lost 10 bases to trimming and J lost 0 bases, with 16 bases between them. Germline V gives CDR1 SGHTA, CDR2 FQGNSA. The CDR3 reads CATVGVSSSYNEQFF. CDR3 DNA sequence: TGTGCCACCGTCGGGGTCTCGAGCTCCTACAATGAGCAGTTCTTC.

This clone was found once. The V and J genes are TRBV5-6 and TRBJ2-7; 7 positions agree with TRBD1. The CDR3 totals 15 residues. J lost 4 bases, V lost 1 base, and 8 bases had no gene match. From germline, CDR1 is SGHDT and CDR2 YYEEEE. The chain's CDR3 is CASSLTGTEHYEQYF. In DNA, the CDR3 is TGTGCCAGCAGCTTGACCGGGACAGAACATTACGAGCAGTACTTC.

This rearrangement joins TRBV6-5 to TRBJ1-5; no definite D call. CDR3 length: 14 residues. V was trimmed by 11 bases and J by 2 bases, leaving 16 bases between them. CDR1 and CDR2 (germline): MNHEY, SVGAGI. CDR3 in DNA: TGTGCCCTAACCCCAGGAGACGGCAATCAGCCCCAGCATTTT. Its translation is CALTPGDGNQPQHF.

V is TRBV5-1 and J is TRBJ1-3; the D is unclear. V dropped 0 bases and J dropped 0 bases, with 10 bases sitting between them. The CDR3 is 16 amino acids. Germline V gene lookup returns CDR1 SGHRS and CDR2 YFSETQ. CDR3 DNA sequence: TGCGCCAGCAGCTTGGGGTGGAGTAACTCTGGAAACACCATATATTTT. Encoded protein: CASSLGWSNSGNTIYF.

V gene TRBV10-3 combines with J gene TRBJ1-1; 7 bases map to TRBD1. J gave up 5 bases and V 3 bases, and 9 bases lay outside the gene matches. The CDR3 runs 15 residues. Germline-derived CDR1 and CDR2 are ENHRY and SYGVKD. Here the CDR3 reads CAISDFQGGRTEAFF. CDR3 sequence (DNA): TGTGCCATCAGTGATTTCCAGGGGGGACGGACTGAAGCTTTCTTT.

As to this clone: A much bigger clone sits one base away, suggesting this may be a read error. The same CDR3 is also encoded by other DNA sequences in this sample. The rearrangement uses TRBV2 and TRBJ2-5, with a possible D match to TRBD1 (5 bases). Germline loops: CDR1 SNHLY, CDR2 FYNNEI. The CDR3 is 12 amino acids. CDR3 nucleotides: TGTGCCAGTCGACAGTACCAAGAGACCCAATACTTC. This translates into CASRQYQETQYF.

The chain uses TRBV28 and TRBJ2-5; 7 bases are shared with TRBD1. Germline trimming cut 5 bases from V and 2 bases from J; bases unmatched to any gene: 5. Germline V gene data show CDR1 as MDHEN and CDR2 as SYDVKM. The CDR3 contains 14 residues. CDR3 loop: CASSHRDRQETQYF. In DNA, the CDR3 is TGTGCCAGCAGTCACCGGGACAGACAAGAGACCCAGTACTTC.

The V gene is TRBV7-2, the J gene TRBJ2-3; D might be TRBD1 or TRBD2, each matching 5 bases. V was trimmed by 3 bases and J by 5 bases, leaving 9 bases between them. The CDR3 consists of 13 residues. The germline V gene encodes CDR1 SGHTA and CDR2 FQGNSA. The CDR3 region has the DNA TGTGCCAGCAGCTTTGGGGCGGGAGATACGCAGTATTTT. This sequence encodes CASSFGAGDTQYF.

V usage is TRBV15 and J usage is TRBJ2-1, with D unresolved. This CDR3 is built from 12 residues. Germline V lookup: CDR1 LNHNV, CDR2 YYDKDF (reference sequence). Deletions cut 5 bases from V and 12 bases from J, with 14 bases between. The chain's CDR3 is CATSGDSNAQFF. The CDR3 region has the DNA TGTGCCACCAGCGGCGACTCAAACGCGCAGTTCTTC.

This clone was seen more than once but under ten times. V and J are TRBV7-8 and TRBJ1-3, with 7 bases aligning to TRBD1. There are 16 residues in the CDR3. Germline V gives CDR1 SGHVS, CDR2 FQNEAQ. J lost 1 base, V lost 5 bases, and 8 bases had no gene match. Here the CDR3 reads CASSTDDRASGNTIYF. The CDR3 DNA is TGTGCCAGCAGCACCGACGACAGGGCATCTGGAAACACCATATATTTT.

The V and J genes are TRBV7-8 and TRBJ2-7; 8 bases agree with TRBD1. The CDR3 runs to 15 residues. With V trimmed by 6 bases and J by 2 bases, 9 bases remained unmatched. Looked up from germline, CDR1 is SGHVS and CDR2 is FQNEAQ. CDR3 coding DNA: TGTGCCAGCAGGGTCAGTGGACAGGGCCCCTACGAGCAGTACTTC. It codes for CASRVSGQGPYEQYF.

Remarks on this clone: In the same sample, other DNA sequences code for this CDR3. V and J are TRBV18 and TRBJ2-1, with no clear D. Germline values: CDR1 KGHSH, CDR2 LQKENI. V lost 3 bases and J 4 bases, leaving 7 bases between the germline ends. This CDR3 spans 13 amino acids. The CDR3 reads CASSPDLYNEQFF. Here the CDR3 DNA reads TGTGCCAGCTCACCTGACCTATACAATGAGCAGTTCTTC. Using reference TRBV18 and TRBJ2-1 for the parts outside the CDR3, the full variable domain is NAGVMQNPRHLVRRRGQEARLRCSPMKGHSHVYWYRQLPEEGLKFMVYLQKENIIDESGMPKERFSAEFPKEGPSILRIQQVVRGDSAAYFCASSPDLYNEQFFGPGTRLTVL.

V and J are TRBV4-3 and TRBJ2-3; D not certain. CDR3 length equals 14 residues. Per the germline V gene, CDR1 is LGHNA and CDR2 is YSLEER. V was trimmed by 0 bases and J by 0 bases, leaving 4 bases between them. CDR3 DNA sequence: TGCGCCAGCAGCCAAGAGCAGAGCACAGATACGCAGTATTTT. Translating it yields CASSQEQSTDTQYF.

In this sample, this clone turned up once. Other DNA sequences in this sample translate to the same CDR3. The genes are TRBV18 and TRBJ1-1; no reliable D call. Germline V gene sequence: CDR1 KGHSH, CDR2 LQKENI. V dropped 3 bases and J dropped 3 bases, with 8 bases sitting between them. The CDR3 sequence is 13 residues long. Here the CDR3 reads CASSPGRDTEAFF. CDR3 bases: TGTGCCAGCTCACCTGGCCGGGACACTGAAGCTTTCTTT.

The chain joins TRBV5-4 to TRBJ1-2, with a weak D call TRBD1 (5 bases). V lost 4 bases and J lost 7, with 17 bases in between. The CDR3 is 14 residues long. Looked up from germline, CDR1 is SGHNT and CDR2 is YYREEE (reference sequence). DNA of the CDR3: TGTGCCAGCAGCATAAGGACAAGTGGCGGTGGCTACACCTTC. This encodes CASSIRTSGGGYTF.

This chain joins TRBV30 and TRBJ2-7, with D unresolved. CDR3 length equals 12 residues. The germline V and J ends were trimmed by 5 bases and 0 bases, with 8 bases remaining between them. CDR1 is GTSNPN, CDR2 SVGIG, per germline (reference sequence). The CDR3 loop is CAWGQVSYEQYF. Here the CDR3 DNA reads TGTGCCTGGGGCCAGGTCTCCTACGAGCAGTACTTC.

This clone was found once. This sequence joins TRBV19 and TRBJ2-1; 10 nucleotides agree with TRBD2. V shed 0 bases, J shed 3 bases, and the junction held 8 bases outside the gene matches. Per the germline V gene, CDR1 is LNHDA and CDR2 is SQIVND (reference sequence). This CDR3 has 18 residues. The CDR3 DNA is TGTGCCAGTAGTATAGACCCCCCGACTAGCGGGCACTACAATGAGCAGTTCTTC. Amino acid sequence: CASSIDPPTSGHYNEQFF. The variable domain in full, completed from reference TRBV19 and TRBJ2-1, reads DGGITQSPKYLFRKEGQNVTLSCEQNLNHDAMYWYRQDPGQGLRLIYYSQIVNDFQKGDIAEGYSVSREKKESFPLTVTSAQKNPTAFYLCASSIDPPTSGHYNEQFFGPGTRLTVL.

This clone was detected many times. The rearrangement joins TRBV4-1 to TRBJ2-5; TRBD1 aligns across 10 bases. V was clipped by 0 bases and J by 5 bases; unmatched bases: 3. CDR3 length: 15 residues. CDR1 MGHRA and CDR2 YSYEKL come from the germline V gene. The CDR3 loop reads CASSQDSGQGETQYF. CDR3 DNA: TGCGCCAGCAGCCAAGATTCGGGACAGGGGGAGACCCAGTACTTC.

A note on this clone: Other nucleotide sequences from this sample produce the same CDR3. The rearrangement links TRBV6-5 to TRBJ1-5; D uncertain. This CDR3 contains 13 residues. Deletions cut 3 bases from V and 2 bases from J, with 5 bases between. Germline values: CDR1 MNHEY, CDR2 SVGAGI. The CDR3 region has the DNA TGTGCCAGCAGTTATGACGGCAATCAGCCCCAGCATTTT. This sequence encodes CASSYDGNQPQHF.

CDR3 sequence: CASSLRSGPADTQYF. CDR3 DNA: TGTGCCAGCAGCCTCCGTAGCGGGCCCGCAGATACGCAGTATTTT. The gene calls are TRBV7-3 and TRBJ2-3, with TRBD2 matching over 7 bases. Germline CDR1 SGHTA, CDR2 FQGTGA. J lost 4 bases, V lost 5 bases, and 9 bases had no gene match. The CDR3 runs 15 residues.

The V call is TRBV5-1, the J call TRBJ1-2; weak D call: TRBD1 (6 bases). The CDR3 has 16 residues. Germline V gene data show CDR1 as SGHRS and CDR2 as YFSETQ. V gave up 0 bases and J gave up 6 bases, with 18 bases separating them. CDR3 bases: TGCGCCAGCAGCTTGGGATGGGCCAGGGGTGTGGATGGCTACACCTTC. It translates to CASSLGWARGVDGYTF.

V usage is TRBV11-2 and J usage is TRBJ2-7; perhaps TRBD2 as D (5 bases). The CDR3 runs to 14 residues. Germline assignment: CDR1 SGHAT and CDR2 FQNNGV. V was clipped by 1 base and J by 5 bases, with 12 bases between them. CDR3: CASSLGSIGNEQYF. The DNA of the CDR3 is TGTGCCAGCAGCTTAGGGAGCATCGGGAACGAGCAGTACTTC.

In the case of this clone: This specimen includes other DNA sequences encoding the same CDR3. V is TRBV5-1 and J is TRBJ1-1; the D is unclear. The CDR3 runs 13 residues. Germline-derived CDR1 and CDR2 are SGHRS and YFSETQ. The V end was cut by 0 bases, the J end by 2 bases, with 5 bases between. In nucleotides, the CDR3 is TGCGCCAGCAGCTTGGCGGCAAACACTGAAGCTTTCTTT. Translated: CASSLAANTEAFF.